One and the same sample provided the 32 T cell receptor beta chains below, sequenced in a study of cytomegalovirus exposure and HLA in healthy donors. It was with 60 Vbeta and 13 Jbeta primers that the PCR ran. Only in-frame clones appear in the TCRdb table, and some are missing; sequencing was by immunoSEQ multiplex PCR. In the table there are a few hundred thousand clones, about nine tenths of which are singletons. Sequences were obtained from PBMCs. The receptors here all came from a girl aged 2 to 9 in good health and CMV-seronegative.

The CDR3 spells CASSRTGGTEAFF. For the CDR3, the DNA is TGTGCCAGCTCTCGGACAGGGGGCACTGAAGCTTTCTTT. The V gene is TRBV18, the J gene TRBJ1-1, with 10 bases matching TRBD1. The CDR3 consists of 13 residues. With V trimmed by 6 bases and J by 4 bases, 2 bases remained unmatched. CDR1 is KGHSH, CDR2 LQKENI, per germline. Using reference TRBV18 and TRBJ1-1 for the parts outside the CDR3, the full variable domain is NAGVMQNPRHLVRRRGQEARLRCSPMKGHSHVYWYRQLPEEGLKFMVYLQKENIIDESGMPKERFSAEFPKEGPSILRIQQVVRGDSAAYFCASSRTGGTEAFFGQGTRLTVV.

The CDR3 sequence: CASRLQPPQGEAFF. The CDR3 nucleotides read TGTGCCAGCAGGCTTCAACCCCCACAGGGTGAAGCTTTCTTT. This sequence joins TRBV6-5 and TRBJ1-1; possibly TRBD1 for D (6 bases). The CDR3 extends over 14 amino acids. The germline gives CDR1 MNHEY, CDR2 SVGAGI. V dropped 6 bases and J dropped 7 bases, with 18 bases sitting between them.

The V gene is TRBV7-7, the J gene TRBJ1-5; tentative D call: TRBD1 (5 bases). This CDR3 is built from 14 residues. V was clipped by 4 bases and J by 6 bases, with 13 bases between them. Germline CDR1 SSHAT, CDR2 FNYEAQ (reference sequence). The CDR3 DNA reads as TGTGCCAGCAGCTCAAAGTGGGGGGTTCAGCCCCAGCATTTT. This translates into CASSSKWGVQPQHF.

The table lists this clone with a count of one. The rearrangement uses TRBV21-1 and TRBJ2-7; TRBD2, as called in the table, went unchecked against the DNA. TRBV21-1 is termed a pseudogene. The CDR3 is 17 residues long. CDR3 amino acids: CASRDRGTSGFIYEQYF. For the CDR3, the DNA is TGTGCCAGCAGAGACAGAGGGACTAGCGGGTTCATCTACGAGCAGTACTTC.

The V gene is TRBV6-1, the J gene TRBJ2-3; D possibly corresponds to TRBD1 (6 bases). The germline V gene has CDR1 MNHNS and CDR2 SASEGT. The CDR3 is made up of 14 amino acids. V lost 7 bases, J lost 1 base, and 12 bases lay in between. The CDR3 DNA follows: TGTGCCAGCAAGGGGGATCGGGGCACAGATACGCAGTATTTT. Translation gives CASKGDRGTDTQYF.

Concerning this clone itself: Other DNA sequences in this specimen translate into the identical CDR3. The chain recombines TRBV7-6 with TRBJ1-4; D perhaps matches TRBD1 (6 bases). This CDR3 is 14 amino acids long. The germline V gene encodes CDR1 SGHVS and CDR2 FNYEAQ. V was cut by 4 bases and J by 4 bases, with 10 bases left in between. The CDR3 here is CASSSTGFNEKLFF. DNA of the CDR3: TGTGCCAGCAGCTCCACAGGGTTTAATGAAAAACTGTTTTTT.

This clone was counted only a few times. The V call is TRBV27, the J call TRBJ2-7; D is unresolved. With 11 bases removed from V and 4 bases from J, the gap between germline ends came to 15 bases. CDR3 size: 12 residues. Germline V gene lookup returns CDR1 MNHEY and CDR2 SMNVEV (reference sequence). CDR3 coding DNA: TGTGCCCCCAACTTTGGGCGTTACGAGCAGTACTTC. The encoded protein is CAPNFGRYEQYF.

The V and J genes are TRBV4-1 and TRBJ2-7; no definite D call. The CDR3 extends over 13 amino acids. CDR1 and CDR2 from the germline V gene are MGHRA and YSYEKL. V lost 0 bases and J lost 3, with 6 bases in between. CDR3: CASSQDHSYEQYF. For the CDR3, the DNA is TGCGCCAGCAGCCAAGATCACAGCTACGAGCAGTACTTC.

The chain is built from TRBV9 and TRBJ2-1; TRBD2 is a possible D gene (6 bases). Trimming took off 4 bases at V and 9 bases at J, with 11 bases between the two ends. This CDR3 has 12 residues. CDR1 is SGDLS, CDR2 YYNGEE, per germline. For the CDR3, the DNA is TGTGCCAGCAGCCCCCTCGGGGGTGAGCAGTTCTTC. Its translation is CASSPLGGEQFF.

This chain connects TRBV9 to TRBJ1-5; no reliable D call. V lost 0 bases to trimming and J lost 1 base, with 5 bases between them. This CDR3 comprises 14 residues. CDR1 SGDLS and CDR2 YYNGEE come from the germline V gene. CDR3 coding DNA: TGTGCCAGCAGCGTAGGGCCGAGCAATCAGCCCCAGCATTTT. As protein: CASSVGPSNQPQHF.

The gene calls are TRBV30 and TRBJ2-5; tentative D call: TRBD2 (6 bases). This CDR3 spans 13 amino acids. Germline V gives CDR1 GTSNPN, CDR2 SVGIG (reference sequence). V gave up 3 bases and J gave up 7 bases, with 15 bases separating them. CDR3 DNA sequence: TGTGCCTGGAGCCCATCTATGGAGGGGACCCAGTACTTC. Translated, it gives CAWSPSMEGTQYF.

The chain's CDR3 is CASSYDRVNTDTQYF. The DNA for the CDR3 is TGTGCCAGCAGTTACGACCGGGTAAACACAGATACGCAGTATTTT. The chain links TRBV6-5 to TRBJ2-3; D not resolved. CDR3 length equals 15 residues. V lost 2 bases and J lost 2, with 11 bases in between. The V gene's germline CDR1 is MNHEY and CDR2 SVGAGI.

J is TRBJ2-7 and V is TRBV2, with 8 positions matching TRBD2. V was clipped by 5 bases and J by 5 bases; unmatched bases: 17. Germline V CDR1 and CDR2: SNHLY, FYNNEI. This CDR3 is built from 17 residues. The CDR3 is CASSFLRYSGRSNEQYF. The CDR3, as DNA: TGTGCCAGCAGTTTTTTAAGGTACAGCGGGAGAAGCAACGAGCAGTACTTC.

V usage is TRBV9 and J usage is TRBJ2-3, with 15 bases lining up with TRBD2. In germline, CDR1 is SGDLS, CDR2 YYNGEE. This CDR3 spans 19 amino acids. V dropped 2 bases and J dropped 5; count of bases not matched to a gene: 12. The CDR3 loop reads CASSVEGLAGGRRGDTQYF. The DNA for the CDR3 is TGTGCCAGCAGCGTGGAAGGACTAGCGGGAGGGCGACGCGGAGATACGCAGTATTTT.

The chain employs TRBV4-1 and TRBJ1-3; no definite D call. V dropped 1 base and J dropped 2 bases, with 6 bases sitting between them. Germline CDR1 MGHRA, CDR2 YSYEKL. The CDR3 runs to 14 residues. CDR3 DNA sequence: TGCGCCAGCAGCCAAGTGGCCGCTGGAAACACCATATATTTT. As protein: CASSQVAAGNTIYF.

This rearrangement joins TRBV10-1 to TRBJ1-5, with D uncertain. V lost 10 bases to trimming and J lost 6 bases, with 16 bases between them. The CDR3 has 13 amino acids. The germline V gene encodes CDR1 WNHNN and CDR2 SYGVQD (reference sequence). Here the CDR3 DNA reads TGCGCCACTCTAGCGGGGTACTCTCAGCCCCAGCATTTT. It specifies CATLAGYSQPQHF.

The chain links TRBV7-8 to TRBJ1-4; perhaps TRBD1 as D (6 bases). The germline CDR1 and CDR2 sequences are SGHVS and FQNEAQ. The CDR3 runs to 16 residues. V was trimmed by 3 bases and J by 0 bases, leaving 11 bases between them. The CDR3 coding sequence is TGTGCCAGCAGCTTCACCTACAGGGCAACTAATGAAAAACTGTTTTTT. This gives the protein CASSFTYRATNEKLFF.

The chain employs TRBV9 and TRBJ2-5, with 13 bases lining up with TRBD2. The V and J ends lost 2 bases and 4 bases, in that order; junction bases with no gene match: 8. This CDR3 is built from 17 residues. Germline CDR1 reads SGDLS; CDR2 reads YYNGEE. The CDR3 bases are TGTGCCAGCAGCGTGACCGGACTAGCGGGGGTCTTAGAGACCCAGTACTTC. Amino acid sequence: CASSVTGLAGVLETQYF. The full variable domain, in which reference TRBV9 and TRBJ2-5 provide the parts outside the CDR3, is DSGVTQTPKHLITATGQRVTLRCSPRSGDLSVYWYQQSLDQGLQFLIQYYNGEERAKGNILERFSAQQFPDLHSELNLSSLELGDSALYFCASSVTGLAGVLETQYFGPGTRLLVL.

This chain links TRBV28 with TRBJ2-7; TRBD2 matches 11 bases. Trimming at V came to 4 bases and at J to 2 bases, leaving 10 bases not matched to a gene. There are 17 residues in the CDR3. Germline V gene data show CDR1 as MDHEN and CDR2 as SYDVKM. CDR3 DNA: TGTGCCAGCAGTTCCCCGTCGGGACTAGCGGTAACCTACGAGCAGTACTTC. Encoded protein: CASSSPSGLAVTYEQYF.

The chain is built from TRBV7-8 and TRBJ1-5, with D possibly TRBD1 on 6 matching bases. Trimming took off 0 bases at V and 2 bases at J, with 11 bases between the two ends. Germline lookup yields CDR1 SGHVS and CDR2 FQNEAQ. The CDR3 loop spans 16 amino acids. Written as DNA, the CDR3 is TGTGCCAGCAGCTTAGCAGGGGGAACCGGCAATCAGCCCCAGCATTTT. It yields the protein CASSLAGGTGNQPQHF.

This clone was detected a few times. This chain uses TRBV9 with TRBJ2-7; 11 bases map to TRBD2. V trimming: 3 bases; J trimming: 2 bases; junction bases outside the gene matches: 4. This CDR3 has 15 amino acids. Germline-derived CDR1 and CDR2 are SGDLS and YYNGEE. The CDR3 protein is CASSDVAGGTYEQYF. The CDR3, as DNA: TGTGCCAGCAGCGATGTAGCGGGAGGGACCTACGAGCAGTACTTC.

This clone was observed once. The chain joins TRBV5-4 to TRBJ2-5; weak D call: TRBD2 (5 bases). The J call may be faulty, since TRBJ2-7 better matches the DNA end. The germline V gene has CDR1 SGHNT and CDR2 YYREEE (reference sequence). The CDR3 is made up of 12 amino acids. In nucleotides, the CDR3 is TGTGCCAGCAGCGGGAGCCCCTACGAGCAGTACTTC. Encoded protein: CASSGSPYEQYF.

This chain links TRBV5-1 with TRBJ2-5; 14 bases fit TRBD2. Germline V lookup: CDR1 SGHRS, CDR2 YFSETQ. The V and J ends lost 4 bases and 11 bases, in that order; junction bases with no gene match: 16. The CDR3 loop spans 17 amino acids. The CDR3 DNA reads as TGCGCCAGCAGCGTGACTCCGGGACTAGCGGGAGAGGTTGAGCAGTACTTC. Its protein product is CASSVTPGLAGEVEQYF.

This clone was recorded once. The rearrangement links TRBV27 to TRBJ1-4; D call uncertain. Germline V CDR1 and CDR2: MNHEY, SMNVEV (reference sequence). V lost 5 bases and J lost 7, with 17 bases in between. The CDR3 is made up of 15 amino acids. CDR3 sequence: CASSRSGDEGEKLFF. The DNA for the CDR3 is TGTGCCAGCAGTCGATCCGGGGATGAGGGTGAAAAACTGTTTTTT.

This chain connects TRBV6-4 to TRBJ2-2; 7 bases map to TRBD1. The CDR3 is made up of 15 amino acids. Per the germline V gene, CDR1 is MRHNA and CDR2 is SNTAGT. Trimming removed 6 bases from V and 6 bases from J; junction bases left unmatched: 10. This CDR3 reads CASRSGRGYSGELFF. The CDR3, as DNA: TGTGCCAGCAGATCCGGCAGGGGGTATTCCGGGGAGCTGTTTTTT.

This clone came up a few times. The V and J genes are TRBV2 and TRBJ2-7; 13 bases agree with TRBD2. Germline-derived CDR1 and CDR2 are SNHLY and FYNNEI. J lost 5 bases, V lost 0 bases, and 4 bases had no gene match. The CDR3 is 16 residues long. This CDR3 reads CASSEAGLAGVNEQYF. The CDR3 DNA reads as TGTGCCAGCAGTGAAGCTGGACTAGCGGGAGTGAACGAGCAGTACTTC.

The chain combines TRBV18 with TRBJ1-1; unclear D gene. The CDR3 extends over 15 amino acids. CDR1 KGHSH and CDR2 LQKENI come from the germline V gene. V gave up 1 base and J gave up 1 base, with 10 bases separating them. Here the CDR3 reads CASSPRLDSNTEAFF. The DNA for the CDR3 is TGTGCCAGCTCACCACGCCTGGACTCGAACACTGAAGCTTTCTTT.

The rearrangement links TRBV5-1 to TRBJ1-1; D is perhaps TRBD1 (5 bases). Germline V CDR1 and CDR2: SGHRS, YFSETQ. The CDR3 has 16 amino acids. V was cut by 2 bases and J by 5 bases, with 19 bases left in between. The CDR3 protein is CASSLLTPGLTTEAFF. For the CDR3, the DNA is TGCGCCAGCAGCTTATTAACACCGGGACTTACGACTGAAGCTTTCTTT. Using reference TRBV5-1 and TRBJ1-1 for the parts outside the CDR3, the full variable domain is KAGVTQTPRYLIKTRGQQVTLSCSPISGHRSVSWYQQTPGQGLQFLFEYFSETQRNKGNFPGRFSGRQFSNSRSEMNVSTLELGDSALYLCASSLLTPGLTTEAFFGQGTRLTVV.

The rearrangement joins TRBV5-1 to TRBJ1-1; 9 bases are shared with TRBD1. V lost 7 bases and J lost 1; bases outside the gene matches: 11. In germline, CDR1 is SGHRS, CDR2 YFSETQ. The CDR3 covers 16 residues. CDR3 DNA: TGCGCCAGCGATCCGGGACAGGGAAGCACGAACACTGAAGCTTTCTTT. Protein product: CASDPGQGSTNTEAFF.

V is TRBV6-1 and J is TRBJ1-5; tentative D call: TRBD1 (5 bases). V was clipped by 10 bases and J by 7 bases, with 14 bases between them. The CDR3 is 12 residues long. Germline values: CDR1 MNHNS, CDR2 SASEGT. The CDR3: CAISGDWQPQHF. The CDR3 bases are TGTGCCATTTCTGGGGACTGGCAGCCCCAGCATTTT.

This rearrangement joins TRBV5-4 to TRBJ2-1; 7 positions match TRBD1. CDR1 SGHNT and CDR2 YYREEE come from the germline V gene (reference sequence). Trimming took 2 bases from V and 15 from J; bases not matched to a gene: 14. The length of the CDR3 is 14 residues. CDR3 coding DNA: TGTGCCAGCAGCTTCAGTGGACAGGCTTTGGGTCCGTTCTTC. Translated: CASSFSGQALGPFF. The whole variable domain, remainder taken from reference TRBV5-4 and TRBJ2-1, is ETGVTQSPTHLIKTRGQQVTLRCSSQSGHNTVSWYQQALGQGPQFIFQYYREEENGRGNFPPRFSGLQFPNYSSELNVNALELDDSALYLCASSFSGQALGPFFGPGTRLTVL.

The CDR3 DNA is TGTGCTAGTGGTATCGGACAGGGCGAAGGTGGCGGGAAACTGTTTTTT. Encoded protein: CASGIGQGEGGGKLFF. The chain couples TRBV12-5 to TRBJ1-4; 8 positions agree with TRBD1. The CDR3 has 16 amino acids. Losses at the gene ends were 5 bases for V and 11 bases for J; bases not matched to a gene: 16. The germline V gene encodes CDR1 LGHNT and CDR2 FRNRAP.